This T cell receptor beta chain was recorded in a study of T cell repertoires in ileal Crohn's disease. The overall study: About half received postoperative treatment, about a dozen with thiopurines and 15 to 20 anti-TNF.

The CDR3 extends over 15 amino acids. Looked up from germline, CDR1 is MNHNY and CDR2 is SVGAGI (reference sequence). V lost 6 bases to trimming and J lost 6 bases; unmatched junction nucleotides: 10. Libraries were prepared by immunoSEQ multiplex PCR; TCRdb keeps only in-frame clonotypes and omits some of them. The sample includes 6,500 to 9,500 clones, roughly 88% of them seen just once. The rearrangement links TRBV6-6 to TRBJ2-1; 8 bases map to TRBD2. The sequencing sample was made of ileal tissue. This TCR was recovered from an adult with Crohn's disease. In DNA form, the CDR3 reads TGTGCCAGCAGGGCGAGCGGGAGACCCCTCAATGAGCAGTTCTTC. Amino acid sequence: CASRASGRPLNEQFF.